Below, 14 T cell receptor beta chains from the same sample are listed, as sequenced in a study of cytomegalovirus exposure and HLA in healthy donors (dated by TCRdb to 2017 to 2019). The library came from the immunoSEQ multiplex PCR assay. In its TCRdb copy, this immuneACCESS table keeps in-frame sequences only and misses some clones. Where compared with another copy, unresolved V genes explain less than half of these, and the others have no known cause. Across this sample there are under 100,000 clones, with roughly 96% seen only once. Roughly 0.8% of the sample is taken by the ten largest. Material for sequencing was PBMCs. The receptors derive from a man aged 18 to 30 in good health and CMV-seronegative.

The chain joins TRBV6-6 to TRBJ2-1; D uncertain. The CDR3 runs to 12 residues. In germline, CDR1 is MNHNY, CDR2 SVGAGI (reference sequence). Trimming left V 5 bases short and J 6 bases short, with 8 bases between. CDR3 sequence (DNA): TGTGCCAGCAGTCCACGGGTCAATGAGCAGTTCTTC. Translation: CASSPRVNEQFF.

V is TRBV18 and J is TRBJ2-2; a weak D match, TRBD1 (6 bases). Between the trimmed V and J ends, which lost 3 bases and 3 bases, there was a span of 11 bases. This CDR3 comprises 15 residues. The germline V gene encodes CDR1 KGHSH and CDR2 LQKENI. The CDR3 DNA reads TGTGCCAGCTCACCTAGGGCAGGGGACACCGGGGAGCTGTTTTTT. This codes for CASSPRAGDTGELFF.

This clone occurred once. A junction end diverges from the germline sequence, so it may reflect a read error. The V call is TRBV7-7, the J call TRBJ2-1; 7 bases are a match to TRBD1. The CDR3 totals 14 residues. The germline CDR1 and CDR2 sequences are SSHAT and FNYEAQ (reference sequence). The CDR3 DNA is TGTGCTAGCAGCCGAGGACCAGGGGGACATGAGCAGTTCTTC. This sequence encodes CASSRGPGGHEQFF.

The chain's CDR3 is CASTFAGGYNEQFF. The CDR3 DNA reads as TGTGCCAGCACCTTTGCGGGAGGGTACAATGAGCAGTTCTTC. This chain joins TRBV5-4 and TRBJ2-1; 9 bases align to TRBD2. The germline V gene encodes CDR1 SGHNT and CDR2 YYREEE (reference sequence). V was pared by 6 bases and J by 4 bases, with 5 bases of the junction left unmatched. The CDR3 length is 14 residues.

The V call is TRBV6-5, the J call TRBJ2-3; tentatively, D is TRBD2 (7 bases). V was shortened by 2 bases and J by 2 bases, with 8 bases between the two germline ends. Looked up from germline, CDR1 is MNHEY and CDR2 is SVGAGI. This CDR3 spans 14 amino acids. DNA of the CDR3: TGTGCCAGCAGTTACGCGGGGGCCACAGATACGCAGTATTTT. It encodes CASSYAGATDTQYF.

The rearrangement joins TRBV5-1 to TRBJ2-5; 7 nucleotides align to TRBD2. Germline values: CDR1 SGHRS, CDR2 YFSETQ. CDR3 size: 13 residues. V lost 4 bases, J lost 5 bases, and 5 bases stayed unmatched. This CDR3 reads CASSPVGGETQYF. In nucleotides, the CDR3 is TGCGCCAGCAGCCCCGTCGGGGGGGAGACCCAGTACTTC.

This CDR3 is CATDFEAFF. In DNA, the CDR3 is TGTGCCACCGACTTTGAAGCTTTCTTT. The rearrangement uses TRBV6-1 and TRBJ1-1; D not resolved. Germline values: CDR1 MNHNS, CDR2 SASEGT. The CDR3 totals 9 residues. The ends were cut back, 10 bases at V and 7 bases at J, with 7 bases in the middle.

J is TRBJ2-7 and V is TRBV19, with TRBD2 as a possible D gene (6 bases). Trimming stripped 7 bases from V and 0 bases from J, with 16 bases between. CDR1 and CDR2 from the germline V gene are LNHDA and SQIVND (reference sequence). CDR3 size: 15 residues. DNA of the CDR3: TGTGCCAGTAATTCGGGAGACAGCAGCTCCTACGAGCAGTACTTC. Protein product: CASNSGDSSSYEQYF. The full variable domain, rest sourced from reference TRBV19 and TRBJ2-7, is DGGITQSPKYLFRKEGQNVTLSCEQNLNHDAMYWYRQDPGQGLRLIYYSQIVNDFQKGDIAEGYSVSREKKESFPLTVTSAQKNPTAFYLCASNSGDSSSYEQYFGPGTRLTVT.

This clone was counted a single time. This chain links TRBV14 with TRBJ1-1; D uncertain. The CDR3 runs to 15 residues. V lost 1 base, J lost 1 base, and 10 bases lay in between. In germline, CDR1 is SGHDN, CDR2 FVKESK. CDR3 region: CASSQVPVPNTEAFF. CDR3 DNA sequence: TGTGCCAGCAGCCAAGTTCCGGTTCCGAACACTGAAGCTTTCTTT.

V and J are TRBV7-9 and TRBJ2-1; 8 bases fit TRBD2. The CDR3 consists of 17 residues. V trimming: 0 bases; J trimming: 4 bases; junction bases outside the gene matches: 8. Germline V gene sequence: CDR1 SEHNR, CDR2 FQNEAQ (reference sequence). This CDR3 reads CASSLAAGGLLYNEQFF. CDR3 nucleotide sequence: TGTGCCAGCAGCTTAGCGGCGGGGGGCCTATTATACAATGAGCAGTTCTTC.

This chain uses TRBV6-5 with TRBJ2-7; TRBD1 agrees at 7 bases. The V and J ends lost 6 bases and 0 bases, in that order; junction bases with no gene match: 8. CDR3 length equals 15 residues. CDR1 is MNHEY and CDR2 is SVGAGI in the germline V gene. The CDR3 here is CASSPTGTGSYEQYF. CDR3 sequence (DNA): TGTGCCAGCAGCCCGACAGGGACGGGCTCCTACGAGCAGTACTTC.

The chain recombines TRBV11-2 with TRBJ2-1, with D tentatively TRBD1 (6 bases). This CDR3 has 16 residues. Trimming shortened V by 5 bases and J by 4 bases, and 18 bases separated the two germline ends. Germline V CDR1 and CDR2: SGHAT, FQNNGV. The CDR3 DNA sequence: TGTGCCAGCAGCCCAACCAGGGGTGAGGTATACAATGAGCAGTTCTTC. Translation: CASSPTRGEVYNEQFF.

This chain uses TRBV7-9 with TRBJ2-7; TRBD1 might be the D (6 bases). V was shortened by 0 bases and J by 0 bases, with 15 bases between the two germline ends. The germline V gene encodes CDR1 SEHNR and CDR2 FQNEAQ (reference sequence). CDR3 size: 17 residues. CDR3 in amino acids: CASSLAPGAFGSYEQYF. The CDR3 DNA follows: TGTGCCAGCAGCTTAGCGCCAGGGGCGTTCGGCTCCTACGAGCAGTACTTC.

The chain employs TRBV5-1 and TRBJ1-2; 7 nucleotides line up with TRBD1. Per germline, CDR1 SGHRS and CDR2 YFSETQ. The CDR3 contains 14 residues. The J segment lost 4 bases and the V segment lost 0 bases, leaving 3 bases of the junction unmatched. In DNA form, the CDR3 reads TGCGCCAGCAGCTTGGGGACAGGAGCCTATGGCTACACCTTC. It translates to CASSLGTGAYGYTF.